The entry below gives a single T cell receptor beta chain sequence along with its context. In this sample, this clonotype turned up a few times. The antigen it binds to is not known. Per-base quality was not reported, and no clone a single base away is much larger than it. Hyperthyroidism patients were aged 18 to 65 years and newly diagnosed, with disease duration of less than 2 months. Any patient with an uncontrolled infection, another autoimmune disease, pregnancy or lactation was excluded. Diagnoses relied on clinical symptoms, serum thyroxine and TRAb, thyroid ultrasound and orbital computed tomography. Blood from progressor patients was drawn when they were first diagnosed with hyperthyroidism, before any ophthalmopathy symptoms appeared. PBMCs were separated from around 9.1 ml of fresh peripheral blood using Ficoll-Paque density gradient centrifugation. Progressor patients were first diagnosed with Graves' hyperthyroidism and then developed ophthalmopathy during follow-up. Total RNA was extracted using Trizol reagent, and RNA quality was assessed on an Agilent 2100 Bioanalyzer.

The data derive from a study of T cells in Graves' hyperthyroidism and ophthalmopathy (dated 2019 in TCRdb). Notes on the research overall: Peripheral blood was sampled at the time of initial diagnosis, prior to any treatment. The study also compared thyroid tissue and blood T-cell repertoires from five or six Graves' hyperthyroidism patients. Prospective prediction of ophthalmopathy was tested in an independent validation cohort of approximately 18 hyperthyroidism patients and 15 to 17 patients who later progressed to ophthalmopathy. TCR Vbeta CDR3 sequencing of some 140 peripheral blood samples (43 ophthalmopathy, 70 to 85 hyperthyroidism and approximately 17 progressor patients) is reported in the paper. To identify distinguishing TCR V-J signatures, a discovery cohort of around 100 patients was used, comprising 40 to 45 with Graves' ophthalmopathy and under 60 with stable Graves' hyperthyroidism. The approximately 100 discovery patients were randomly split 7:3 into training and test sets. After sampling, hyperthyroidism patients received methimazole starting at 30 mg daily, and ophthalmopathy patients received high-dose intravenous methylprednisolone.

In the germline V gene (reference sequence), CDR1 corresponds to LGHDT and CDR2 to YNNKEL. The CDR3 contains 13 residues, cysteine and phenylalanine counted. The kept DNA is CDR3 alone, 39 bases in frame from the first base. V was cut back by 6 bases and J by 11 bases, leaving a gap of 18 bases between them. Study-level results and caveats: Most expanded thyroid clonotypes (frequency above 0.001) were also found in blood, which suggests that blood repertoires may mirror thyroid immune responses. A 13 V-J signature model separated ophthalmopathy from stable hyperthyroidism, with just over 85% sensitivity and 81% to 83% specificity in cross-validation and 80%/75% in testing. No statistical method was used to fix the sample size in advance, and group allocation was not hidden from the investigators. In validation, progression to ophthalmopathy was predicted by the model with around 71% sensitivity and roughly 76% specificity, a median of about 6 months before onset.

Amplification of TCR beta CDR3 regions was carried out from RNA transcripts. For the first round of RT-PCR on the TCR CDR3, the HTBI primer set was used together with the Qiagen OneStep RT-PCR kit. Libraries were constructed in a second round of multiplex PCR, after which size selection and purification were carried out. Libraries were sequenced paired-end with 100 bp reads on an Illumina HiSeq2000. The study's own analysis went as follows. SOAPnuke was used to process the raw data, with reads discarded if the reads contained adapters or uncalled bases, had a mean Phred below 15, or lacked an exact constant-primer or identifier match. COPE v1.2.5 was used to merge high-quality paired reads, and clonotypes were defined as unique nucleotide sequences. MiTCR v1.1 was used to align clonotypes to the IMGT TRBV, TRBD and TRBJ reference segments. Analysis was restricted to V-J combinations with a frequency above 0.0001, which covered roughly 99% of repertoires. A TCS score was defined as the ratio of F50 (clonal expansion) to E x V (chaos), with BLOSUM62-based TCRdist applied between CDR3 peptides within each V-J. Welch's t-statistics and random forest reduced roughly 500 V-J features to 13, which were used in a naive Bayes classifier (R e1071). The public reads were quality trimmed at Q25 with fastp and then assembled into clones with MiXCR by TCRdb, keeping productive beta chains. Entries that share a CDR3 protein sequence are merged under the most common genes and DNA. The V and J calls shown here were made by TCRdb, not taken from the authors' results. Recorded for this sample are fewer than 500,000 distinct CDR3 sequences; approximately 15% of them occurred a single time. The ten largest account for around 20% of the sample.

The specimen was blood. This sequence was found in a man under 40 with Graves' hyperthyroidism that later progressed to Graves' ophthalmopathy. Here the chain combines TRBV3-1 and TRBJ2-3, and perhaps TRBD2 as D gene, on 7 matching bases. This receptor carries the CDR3 CASSFGGDKGQYF. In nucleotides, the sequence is TGTGCCAGCAGTTTTGGGGGGGACAAAGGGCAGTATTTT.